The text below deals with one TCR beta chain. Its cognate antigen is unknown. Primers for the PCR totalled 60 Vbeta and 13 Jbeta. Generated by immunoSEQ multiplex PCR, the TCRdb table keeps only in-frame clones and is missing some. The clone table shows some 130,000 clones, with the ten largest holding over 1.5%. Though probably carrying unrecorded immune exposures, donors were nominally healthy at sampling. These data belong to a study of cytomegalovirus exposure and HLA in healthy donors. Regarding the study as a whole: One variant, a missense change in DCLRE1C, was linked in a later analysis to TCR beta V- and J-gene trimming. A likely sequencing artifact accounted for one observed cluster of highly shared sequence variants. Among TCR beta chains of equal frequency, HLA-associated ones were more clonally expanded in a later analysis.

Trimming removed 5 bases from V and 4 bases from J; junction bases left unmatched: 5. Germline CDR1 reads GTSNPN; CDR2 reads SVGIG (reference sequence). This CDR3 comprises 13 residues. The rearrangement links TRBV30 to TRBJ2-1; TRBD2 aligns across 7 bases. The source of this sequence is a woman aged 40 to 49 in good health and CMV-seropositive. Sequencing was done on a sample of PBMCs. CDR3 residues: CAWGGESYNEQFF. CDR3 nucleotide sequence: TGTGCCTGGGGGGGGGAGTCATACAATGAGCAGTTCTTC.